This TCR beta chain was found in a study of regulatory T cells (dated by TCRdb to between 2017 and 2018). For context, the study as a whole: Between CD3G-deficient patients and healthy controls, the study compared T-cell receptor beta repertoires in sorted regulatory T cells, conventional CD4+ T cells and CD8+ T cells. Study-level results and caveats: Repertoires from patients had restricted unique TRB V-J pairs and skewed V and J gene usage, with the strongest effect in regulatory T cells. Hydrophobic residues at CDR3 positions 6 and 7 were enriched in conventional CD4+ T cells from CD3G-deficient patients, which suggests more self-reactive specificities.

CDR1 SEHNR and CDR2 FQNEAQ are derived from the germline V gene (reference sequence). V and J are truncated by 5 bases and 3 bases respectively, leaving an intervening sequence of 11 bases. From its cysteine to its phenylalanine, the CDR3 spans 13 amino acids. Only the CDR3 DNA stays, 39 bases, in frame from base 1. The multiplex PCR used 52 forward TRBV primers and 13 reverse TRBJ primers, with assay-based and computational corrections for amplification bias. Within the immunoSEQ assay, multiplex PCR amplified rearranged TRB loci from genomic DNA. An Illumina HiSeq platform was used to sequence the TRB amplicons. In the original analysis: Raw sequences were error-filtered and aligned to reference gene sequences by custom algorithms and were subsequently analyzed with the immunoSEQ online tools. Frequencies of productive and nonproductive TRB rearrangements were evaluated among both unique and total sequences. The likelihood of self-reactivity was estimated by examining two features, hydrophobicity and amino acid composition, of TRB CDR3 positions 6 and 7. Groups were compared by t tests, Mann-Whitney tests or two-way ANOVA performed in Prism software. TCRdb took over this immuneACCESS table, retaining in-frame rearrangements with V and J assigned. Such tables are incomplete; in checked studies, under half of the missing clones stem from an unresolved V gene, and the remainder is unexplained. The DNA was the basis for D and trimming; V, J and clone size are from that table. This sample is represented by approximately 18,000 clones; 70% to 85% of them were singletons. The ten top clones hold more than 7% of the sample.

Notes on this clone: It has no known antigen specificity. Base qualities were left out, and no much larger clone turns up one base away.

All CD3G-deficient patients had evidence of autoimmunity, which was more severe in two of the patients. Patients were tested at ages ranging from 2 to 39 years, and reduced naive and increased memory CD4+ and CD8+ T-cell proportions were found in the patients. CD4+ cells were FACS-sorted into CD25-high CD127-low regulatory T cells and CD25-low CD127-high conventional CD4+ T cells. Six individuals with CD3G deficiency made up the patient group. Patient samples and clinical data were obtained from an international physician network spanning the United States, Europe and Asia. Peripheral blood mononuclear cells were isolated by Ficoll density separation.

The material sequenced was conventional CD4+ T cells sorted from blood. The receptor chain draws on TRBV7-9 and TRBJ2-7; perhaps TRBD2 is the D gene, with 7 bases matching. The clonotype was recovered from a person younger than 45 with CD3G deficiency. The sequenced DNA: TGTGCCAGCAGCAGGGAGGGGGGCTACGAGCAGTACTTC. The resulting protein is CASSREGGYEQYF.